These 22 T cell receptor beta chains were all obtained from the same sample, sequenced in a study of blood T cell repertoires in COVID-19 (dated by TCRdb to the early 2020s). The receptor library was made with the immunoSEQ multiplex PCR assay. Sourced from immuneACCESS, this table was stored by TCRdb with only in-frame sequences that have V and J called. A share of the clones is absent; for the studies checked, an unresolved V gene accounts for under half, and the remainder has no known explanation. The sample table holds about 200,000 clones, of which approximately 80% were seen once. In total, the top ten clones hold roughly 14% of the sample. Sequenced: peripheral blood. The receptors shown here come from a man in his forties or fifties who had recovered from COVID-19.

The chain recombines TRBV5-3 with TRBJ1-4; D not certain. TRBV5-3 is an open reading frame, and its role is uncertain. With 4 bases removed from V and 6 bases from J, the gap between germline ends came to 22 bases. The CDR3 has 17 residues. The CDR3 protein is CARSVEVAGRDHEKLFF. The DNA for the CDR3 is TGTGCCAGAAGCGTGGAAGTTGCCGGGAGGGATCATGAAAAACTGTTTTTT.

The CDR3 spells CASSQGQPSGGPYEQYF. The CDR3 region has the DNA TGTGCCAGCAGCCAAGGGCAGCCTAGCGGGGGGCCCTACGAGCAGTACTTC. The J gene is TRBJ2-7, the V gene TRBV4-2; 11 bases align to TRBD2. Trimming removed 1 base from V and 2 bases from J; junction bases left unmatched: 7. The V gene's germline CDR1 is LGHNA and CDR2 YNFKEQ. The CDR3 sequence is 17 residues long.

V and J are TRBV2 and TRBJ2-4; 12 bases line up with TRBD1. The CDR3 is 17 amino acids. After removal of 9 bases from V and 0 bases from J, the junction contained 9 bases not matched to a gene. Germline V gene lookup returns CDR1 SNHLY and CDR2 FYNNEI. The chain's CDR3 is CARQGQGAGQAKNIQYF. DNA of the CDR3: TGTGCCAGGCAGGGACAGGGGGCGGGACAAGCCAAAAACATTCAGTACTTC.

The chain carries TRBV18 and TRBJ1-1, with D possibly matching TRBD1 (5 bases). Germline V CDR1 and CDR2: KGHSH, LQKENI. V lost 7 bases and J 1 base, leaving 10 bases between the germline ends. This CDR3 contains 13 residues. This CDR3 is CASFAGWNTEAFF. CDR3 bases: TGTGCCAGCTTCGCAGGGTGGAACACTGAAGCTTTCTTT.

The rearrangement uses TRBV10-3 and TRBJ2-1; 11 bases match TRBD2. This CDR3 region has 17 residues. Germline V lookup: CDR1 ENHRY, CDR2 SYGVKD. V was pared by 2 bases and J by 7 bases, with 10 bases of the junction left unmatched. CDR3 residues: CAISETSGRGGGNEQFF. The CDR3 bases are TGTGCCATCAGTGAGACTAGCGGGAGAGGCGGCGGGAATGAGCAGTTCTTC.

The V and J genes are TRBV6-5 and TRBJ1-3, with unresolved D. V was trimmed by 8 bases and J by 0 bases, leaving 14 bases between them. The length of the CDR3 is 15 residues. Germline lookup yields CDR1 MNHEY and CDR2 SVGAGI. The CDR3 spells CASAPPWSSGNTIYF. As DNA, the CDR3 is TGTGCCAGCGCTCCCCCGTGGAGCTCTGGAAACACCATATATTTT.

This chain joins TRBV7-3 and TRBJ2-3; 15 bases are shared with TRBD2. V dropped 1 base and J dropped 4; count of bases not matched to a gene: 12. Germline CDR1 SGHTA, CDR2 FQGTGA. CDR3 length equals 20 residues. In DNA, the CDR3 is TGTGCCAGCAGCTTAAAGGGACTAGCGGGAGGATTGGGGTCCCCAGATACGCAGTATTTT. Its protein is CASSLKGLAGGLGSPDTQYF.

The chain links TRBV7-2 to TRBJ2-7; perhaps TRBD2 as D (5 bases). V was shortened by 0 bases and J by 6 bases, with 9 bases between the two germline ends. This CDR3 is 13 amino acids long. Germline V gives CDR1 SGHTA, CDR2 FQGNSA. CDR3 sequence (DNA): TGTGCCAGCAGCTTAGCGCCGGGATCCGAGCAGTACTTC. It translates to CASSLAPGSEQYF.

The rearrangement uses TRBV28 and TRBJ1-5, with a weak D call TRBD1 (6 bases). The V end was cut by 1 base, the J end by 6 bases, with 19 bases between. The CDR3 spans 17 residues. Per germline, CDR1 MDHEN and CDR2 SYDVKM. For the CDR3, the DNA is TGTGCCAGCAGTTTATCAACAGGGAACAGGTACCGTCAGCCCCAGCATTTT. Amino acids: CASSLSTGNRYRQPQHF. Full variable domain (outside the CDR3, taken from reference TRBV28 and TRBJ1-5): DVKVTQSSRYLVKRTGEKVFLECVQDMDHENMFWYRQDPGLGLRLIYFSYDVKMKEKGDIPEGYSVSREKKERFSLILESASTNQTSMYLCASSLSTGNRYRQPQHFGDGTRLSIL.

This clone has only one observation. V usage is TRBV5-1 and J usage is TRBJ1-4; 9 bases match TRBD1. V shed 5 bases, J shed 0 bases, and the junction held 2 bases outside the gene matches. From germline, CDR1 is SGHRS and CDR2 YFSETQ. The CDR3 covers 15 residues. The CDR3 sequence: CASRRQGATNEKLFF. CDR3 nucleotides: TGCGCCAGCAGGCGACAGGGGGCAACTAATGAAAAACTGTTTTTT.

CDR3 protein: CASSPGQGAYNEQFF. The CDR3 DNA reads TGTGCCAGTAGTCCGGGACAGGGGGCTTACAATGAGCAGTTCTTC. V is TRBV19 and J is TRBJ2-1; 12 nucleotides match TRBD1. J lost 4 bases, V lost 5 bases, and 3 bases had no gene match. The CDR3 runs to 15 residues. Germline assignment: CDR1 LNHDA and CDR2 SQIVND (reference sequence).

This clone was found once. The chain has TRBV5-1 and TRBJ1-2; D gene unclear. V was shortened by 0 bases and J by 5 bases, with 5 bases between the two germline ends. Germline V gene data show CDR1 as SGHRS and CDR2 as YFSETQ. CDR3 length: 12 residues. CDR3 coding DNA: TGCGCCAGCAGCTTGGACACATATGGCTACACCTTC. Its translation is CASSLDTYGYTF.

The chain joins TRBV28 to TRBJ1-1; TRBD1 matches 9 bases. The CDR3 extends over 15 amino acids. Trimming removed 6 bases from V and 4 bases from J; junction bases left unmatched: 9. CDR1 is MDHEN, CDR2 SYDVKM, per germline. The CDR3 region has the DNA TGTGCCAGCAGCCTGGGACAGGGTTATCGCACTGAAGCTTTCTTT. Translated: CASSLGQGYRTEAFF.

V and J are TRBV5-6 and TRBJ1-2; no clear D. Germline CDR1 is SGHDT and CDR2 is YYEEEE. V lost 9 bases and J lost 1, with 10 bases in between. CDR3 size: 12 residues. This chain's CDR3 is CATEGVNYGYTF. CDR3 nucleotide sequence: TGTGCCACTGAGGGTGTTAACTATGGCTACACCTTC.

The J gene is TRBJ2-3, the V gene TRBV7-9, with 7 bases identical to TRBD1. Per the germline V gene, CDR1 is SEHNR and CDR2 is FQNEAQ (reference sequence). The CDR3 runs to 15 residues. The V and J ends lost 5 bases and 0 bases, in that order; junction bases with no gene match: 5. The CDR3 DNA sequence: TGTGCCAGCAGCAACAGGGGCGCGAGCACAGATACGCAGTATTTT. This translates into CASSNRGASTDTQYF. Drawing the rest from reference TRBV7-9 and TRBJ2-3, the complete variable domain is DTGVSQNPRHKITKRGQNVTFRCDPISEHNRLYWYRQTLGQGPEFLTYFQNEAQLEKSRLLSDRFSAERPKGSFSTLEIQRTEQGDSAMYLCASSNRGASTDTQYFGPGTRLTVL.

This chain uses TRBV4-2 with TRBJ2-7, with 12 bases aligning to TRBD2. CDR1 LGHNA and CDR2 YNFKEQ come from the germline V gene. The CDR3 is made up of 16 amino acids. Trimming cost V 3 bases and J 4 bases; bases outside gene matches: 7. CDR3 DNA sequence: TGTGCCAGCAGCCATACGACCGGGACTAGCGGGTACGAGCAGTACTTC. This sequence encodes CASSHTTGTSGYEQYF.

This sequence joins TRBV5-8 and TRBJ2-7; 14 positions match TRBD2. V shed 4 bases, J shed 4 bases, and the junction held 10 bases outside the gene matches. The CDR3 runs 17 residues. Germline V CDR1 and CDR2: SGHTS, YDEGEE. CDR3 region: CASSPGLAGETRYEQYF. Here the CDR3 DNA reads TGTGCCAGCAGCCCGGGACTAGCGGGAGAAACTAGGTACGAGCAGTACTTC.

This clone was counted only a few times. The rearrangement links TRBV19 to TRBJ1-2; perhaps TRBD1 as D (6 bases). V dropped 6 bases and J dropped 6 bases, with 17 bases sitting between them. This CDR3 has 14 amino acids. Looked up from germline, CDR1 is LNHDA and CDR2 is SQIVND (reference sequence). The CDR3: CASSSSIAGDGYTF. The CDR3 DNA reads TGTGCCAGTAGCTCAAGTATAGCAGGGGATGGCTACACCTTC.

The rearrangement links TRBV5-8 to TRBJ2-5, with D possibly being TRBD1 (6 bases). This CDR3 region has 15 residues. Trimming left V 2 bases short and J 4 bases short, with 15 bases between. In germline, CDR1 is SGHTS, CDR2 YDEGEE. In nucleotides, the CDR3 is TGTGCCAGCAGCTTAGGGACAAGATTAGGAGAGACCCAGTACTTC. Translating gives CASSLGTRLGETQYF. Drawing the rest from reference TRBV5-8 and TRBJ2-5, the complete variable domain is EAGVTQSPTHLIKTRGQQATLRCSPISGHTSVYWYQQALGLGLQFLLWYDEGEERNRGNFPPRFSGRQFPNYSSELNVNALELEDSALYLCASSLGTRLGETQYFGPGTRLLVL.

This clone was seen a few times. The chain carries TRBV10-3 and TRBJ1-3, with 8 bases that match TRBD1. Trimming at V came to 11 bases and at J to 3 bases, leaving 6 bases not matched to a gene. The CDR3 loop spans 13 amino acids. Germline-derived CDR1 and CDR2 are ENHRY and SYGVKD. The CDR3 here is CAAATGVGNTIYF. In DNA, the CDR3 is TGTGCCGCCGCGACAGGGGTTGGAAACACCATATATTTT.

The table lists this clone with a few counts. Written as DNA, the CDR3 is TGTGCCATCAGTATACAGGGAGAAGGTCAGCCCCAGCATTTT. This translates into CAISIQGEGQPQHF. The J gene is TRBJ1-5, the V gene TRBV10-3; D perhaps matches TRBD1 (6 bases). The V gene lost 5 bases and the J gene lost 6 bases, with 14 bases spanning the gap. Germline-derived CDR1 and CDR2 are ENHRY and SYGVKD. The CDR3 has 14 residues.

The gene calls are TRBV6-1 and TRBJ2-1; TRBD2 matches at 8 bases. CDR3 length: 14 amino acids. Germline V lookup: CDR1 MNHNS, CDR2 SASEGT. V lost 7 bases, J lost 5 bases, and 7 bases stayed unmatched. The DNA for the CDR3 is TGTGCCAGCATGGTCGGCGGGAGGAACAATGAGCAGTTCTTC. Translating gives CASMVGGRNNEQFF.